This T cell receptor (beta chain) originates from a study of neurological immune-mediated disorders. Points from the study as a whole: Patients with HTLV-1-associated myelopathy had the highest level of TCR clonal expansion, whereas patients with multiple sclerosis had the lowest level, falling beneath the level found in healthy controls.

Specified time point: longitudinal time-point 1 (baseline). Healthy control participants comprised blood bank volunteers in Maryland, USA. The unsorted libraries were produced from 2 million PBMCs held at -80 C. The V and J ends lost 3 bases and 8 bases respectively, with 20 bases between them. Germline values: CDR1 DFQATT, CDR2 SNEGSKA (reference sequence). This CDR3 has 15 residues. The team produced cDNA through 5'RACE using 10-nucleotide random UMIs. TCRdb used MiXCR to reprocess the 5' RACE reads, holding one entry per CDR3 protein. Of about 53,000 distinct CDR3 sequences listed, about 9.1% are singletons. In this sample, this clonotype turned up many times. Its cognate antigen is unknown.

This sequence joins TRBV20-1 and TRBJ2-1; D call uncertain. The sequenced material came from PBMCs. This TCR was recovered from a woman aged 40 to 50 in good health. CDR3 coding DNA: TGCAGTGCTAGCCCCTTTATACGGTCTTACGATGAGCAGTTCTTC. Protein product: CSASPFIRSYDEQFF.